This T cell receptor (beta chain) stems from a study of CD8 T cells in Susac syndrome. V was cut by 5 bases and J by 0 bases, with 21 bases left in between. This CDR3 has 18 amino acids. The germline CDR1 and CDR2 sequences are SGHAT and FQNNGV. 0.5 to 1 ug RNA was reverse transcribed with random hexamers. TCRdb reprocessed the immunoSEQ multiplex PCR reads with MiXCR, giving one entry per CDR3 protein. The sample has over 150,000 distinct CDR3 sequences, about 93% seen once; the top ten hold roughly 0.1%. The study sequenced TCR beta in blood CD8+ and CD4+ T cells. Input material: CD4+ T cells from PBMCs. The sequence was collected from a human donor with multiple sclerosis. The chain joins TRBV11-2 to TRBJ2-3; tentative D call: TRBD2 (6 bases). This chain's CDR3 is CASSQTPNLATSTDTQYF. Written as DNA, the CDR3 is TGTGCCAGCAGCCAAACCCCAAATCTAGCGACAAGCACAGATACGCAGTATTTT.